This T cell receptor beta chain was sequenced during a study of cytomegalovirus exposure and HLA in healthy donors (dated by TCRdb to about 2017). Concerning the study at large: An earlier analysis of 550 to 700 of the donors reported 250 to 300 Gb of sequence data and some 100 million unique TCR beta sequences from about 179 million T cells. An early release that covered 640 HLA-typed donors contained approximately 300 gigabases of sequencing data and tens of millions of unique TCR sequences. Of the 300 to 500 genotyped donors, more than 75% were placed in the genetic ancestry cluster associated with self-reported Caucasian donors. The study aimed to test whether cataloging public T cell receptors could reveal signatures of past pathogen exposure. Using immunosequencing, the study profiled T cell repertoires from 500 to 800 subjects and related those repertoires to cytomegalovirus serostatus. In addition to the first cohort of 666 subjects, a separate validation cohort of approximately 110 different subjects was used. The study combined high-throughput TCR immunosequencing, statistical association of individual TCRs with disease status, and machine learning to predict cytomegalovirus infection status. A later analysis re-analyzed previously published TCR beta repertoires from several hundred donors and added high-resolution HLA genotyping to study TCR occurrence patterns. The later analysis used no new phenotypic data to find candidate immune exposures, relying instead on TCR beta sequences and their occurrence across donors. In an earlier analysis of around 540 of the donors, high-throughput TCR beta sequencing was used to judge whether each TCR beta V gene segment behaved as functional or pseudogenic. Donor age, sex, ethnicity and CMV serostatus were collected together with the repertoire data. A later genetic analysis used genome-wide SNP genotypes for about 65% of the roughly 670 donors, treating that subset as a discovery cohort. All discovery cohort repertoires had been generated using a single sequencing platform. HLA typing included class I and class II loci at four-digit resolution. The number of typed donors differed by locus: roughly 629-640 for A, B, C, DRB1 and DQB1; 522 for DQA1; around 580 for DPA1; and around 450 for DPB1. Five DR-DQ haplotypes were handled as single units for association and clustering because linkage in the cohort was strong. On average, roughly 250,000 unique TCR beta nucleotide sequences were sequenced per donor among about 400 genotyped donors of the cohort, with 15% to 20% of those sequences being non-productive.

Inclusive of the bounding cysteine and phenylalanine, the CDR3 is 14 residues long. Only the CDR3 portion is preserved as DNA: 42 bases, with reading frame beginning at the first base. Relative to germline, V is 6 bases shorter and J is 4 bases shorter, with 12 bases between their ends. Reading the germline V gene gives CDR1 SGHDN and CDR2 FVKESK. Library preparation used the immunoSEQ multiplex PCR assay. The multiplex PCR relied on a mix of 60 forward primers for TCR Vbeta segments and 13 reverse primers for TCR Jbeta segments. The CDR3 region of rearranged TCR beta genes was amplified from genomic DNA with a multiplex PCR assay. Amplified TCR beta libraries were sequenced as 87-base-pair reads on the Illumina HiSeq System. The paper's processing steps were these. A later analysis counted tens of millions of unique TCR beta chains across the 500 to 850 repertoires, and 10 million to 12 million of these chains were shared by at least two donors. To remove PCR and sequencing errors, raw reads were error-corrected and collapsed into unique sequences using a nearest-neighbor algorithm that merged closely related sequences. To assign V, D and J gene segments, CDR3 sequences were aligned to IMGT reference sequences. For a sequence to be retained, at least a six-nucleotide match to both a V gene segment and a J gene segment was required. A rearrangement counted as productive if the CDR3 had no stop codons and remained in frame with V and J, and every other rearrangement counted as non-productive. Following IMGT convention, CDR3 was defined as the stretch from the second conserved V-encoded cysteine to the conserved J-encoded phenylalanine. Sequences without an unambiguous match to a single V gene segment were excluded from the earlier analysis of several hundred of the donors. In an earlier analysis of a few hundred of the donors, V segments were called functional above 56.7% productive rearrangements and were called segregating when the between-donor standard deviation exceeded 5%. To diagnose cytomegalovirus status from the catalog of TCR beta chain sequences, a statistical classification framework was built. In a later analysis, V and J genes were assigned by comparing TCR nucleotide sequences against IMGT/GENE-DB human TR gene sequences. A later analysis assigned CDR3 sequences and most-parsimonious VDJ recombination scenarios with the TCRdist pipeline. In a later analysis, every TCR beta chain was defined by the combination of its CDR3 amino acid sequence and its V-gene family, and reads without a unique V-gene family were dropped. As a way to deal with suspected cross-contamination and a sequencing artifact, a later analysis dropped under 600 nucleotide sequences that were highly shared and had low generation probability. For each public chain, a later analysis derived a clonal expansion index from normalized ranks of inferred template counts within each repertoire. In a later analysis, generation probabilities were computed using a VDJ recombination model fitted to out-of-frame rearrangements, and the results were checked against IGoR. In a later analysis, TCR-TCR, TCR-HLA and TCR-CMV co-occurrence was scored with hypergeometric tests, and a repertoire-size bias correction was applied to TCR pairs. To estimate false discovery rates, a later analysis permuted the HLA or CMV assignments 20 times. In a later analysis, co-occurring TCRs were grouped using DBSCAN, with TCRdist sequence similarity added in when clustering inside HLA-allele-positive subsets. Repertoires with fewer than 30,000 or more than 120,000 public chains, plus five repertoires with anomalous nucleotide sharing, were excluded from co-occurrence clustering. TCRdb's version of the immuneACCESS table is confined to in-frame rearrangements and falls short of the full clone set. An unresolved V gene accounts for under half of the shortfall where checked; the remainder is of unknown origin. V, J and clone size are taken as reported in that table, and D and trimming were inferred from the DNA itself. The sample records 130,000 or so clones, around 80% of which are singletons. Jointly, the top ten make up 1.4% to 1.5% of the sample.

In regard to this clone: The specificity of this receptor is unknown. Per-nucleotide qualities are absent, and no much larger clonotype sits a single base away. Other nucleotide sequences in the sample specify the same CDR3.

Findings and caveats that apply to the study as a whole: When HLA alleles, especially DR and DQ, strongly co-occurred, TCR associations were difficult to assign to individual alleles. A cluster of highly shared sequence variants was judged likely to represent a technical artifact of the sequencing pipeline. Roughly uniform sequencing depth across donors was assumed in presence/absence analyses, although this assumption may not hold. In a later genetic analysis, fewer N-insertions in productive TCRs were reported among donors in an Asian-associated ancestry cluster than the 666-donor mean. In vitro tests confirmed that a few of the cytomegalovirus-associated TCR beta chains recognize cytomegalovirus antigens. Only TCR beta chains were sequenced in this cohort, and the absence of alpha or paired-chain data limited detectable features. In both the original and validation cohorts, the classifier was reported to diagnose cytomegalovirus status with high specificity and sensitivity. Some IMGT-functional V segments, including TRBV6-2 and TRBV6-3, could not be distinguished by the 87-base-pair reads and were therefore excluded. A further reported finding was that TCR beta sequences accurately predicted the HLA-A and HLA-B alleles for most subjects in the first cohort. Because some donors lacked HLA typing at each locus, the association tests relied only on the typed subset. While some public TCRs were present in many individuals, most TCR sequences turned up only very rarely across donors. An association between a missense DCLRE1C variant and V-gene and J-gene trimming of TCR beta chains was found in a later genetic analysis and replicated in an independent cohort. The only immune exposure information available for the cohort was CMV serostatus. Correlated functional status among segregating V segments might reflect linkage disequilibrium, but an unknown experimental factor could not be ruled out. Around 16 rarely observed V segments, including chromosome 9 orphons, were excluded from the earlier analysis of about 500 of the donors because counts were too low. It was suggested by the authors that the approach could potentially be generalized to other disease states and immunological phenotypes. Several of the top co-occurrence clusters appeared to be linked to parvovirus B19, influenza, CMV and Epstein-Barr virus, according to a later analysis. Broadly in line with IMGT annotations, most TCR beta V segments showed up in productive rearrangements about 87% or about 30% of the time in an earlier analysis of 450 to 750 of the donors. In a later analysis, TCR association rates were found to vary across HLA loci, with the most associated TCRs seen for DRB1 alleles and the fewest for HLA-C alleles. The study gave a list of under 200 TCR beta chains associated with cytomegalovirus. Specific HLA alleles were associated with roughly 16,000 TCR beta sequences at a false discovery rate of 0.05 in a later analysis. Compared with equally common non-associated chains, HLA-associated TCR beta chains in a later analysis were more clonally expanded and had lower generation probabilities. According to a later analysis, most CMV-associated TCR beta chains appeared to be HLA-restricted, and the HLA associations seemed to be driven largely by CMV exposure.

The cohort consisted of hundreds of healthy bone marrow donors. All cohort members were sampled while nominally healthy, although unrecorded immune exposures were likely present. The donor tested CMV seronegative, placing the donor among the roughly 350 seronegative members of the cohort. A peripheral blood sample was collected from each donor, and TCR beta sequencing was performed on peripheral blood mononuclear cells. The Qiagen DNeasy Blood Extraction Kit was used to extract genomic DNA from the blood cell samples. The sequence derives from a female donor in good health and CMV-seronegative. The specimen sequenced was PBMCs. This receptor chain uses TRBV14 and TRBJ2-2; the D gene cannot be named for sure. CDR3 protein: CASRPSGSTGELFF. The DNA sequence reads TGTGCCAGCAGGCCTTCCGGGTCCACCGGGGAGCTGTTTTTT.